The 3 T cell receptor beta chains in this list originate from one sample, sequenced in a study of T cells in Graves' hyperthyroidism and ophthalmopathy. RNA transcripts were the template for amplifying TCR beta CDR3 regions. First-round RT-PCR targeting the TCR CDR3 was performed with the HTBI primer set. Each CDR3 protein is one row after TCRdb ran MiXCR on the multiplex PCR reads. Of approximately 370,000 distinct CDR3 sequences in the sample, 15% were seen once. What was sequenced was blood. Source of these receptors: a woman in her twenties or thirties with Graves' hyperthyroidism.

This clonotype came up many times. The rearrangement joins TRBV18 to TRBJ2-5; the D gene is possibly TRBD1 (6 bases). Trimming took off 2 bases at V and 3 bases at J, with 7 bases between the two ends. This CDR3 has 13 residues. Germline V gives CDR1 KGHSH, CDR2 LQKENI. CDR3 sequence reads: CASSPRTEETQYF. CDR3 coding DNA: TGTGCCAGCTCACCAAGGACAGAAGAGACCCAGTACTTC.

This clonotype was found many times. The CDR3 reads CASSQGQENEKLFF. Written as DNA, the CDR3 is TGCGCCAGCAGCCAGGGACAGGAGAATGAAAAACTGTTTTTT. This rearrangement joins TRBV5-1 to TRBJ1-4; 8 bases are shared with TRBD1. This CDR3 spans 14 amino acids. CDR1 SGHRS and CDR2 YFSETQ come from the germline V gene. V was clipped by 4 bases and J by 5 bases; unmatched bases: 4.

The chain carries TRBV9 and TRBJ2-7, with 7 positions matching TRBD2. V gave up 6 bases and J gave up 7 bases; unmatched junction bases: 10. The CDR3 has 13 amino acids. CDR1 SGDLS and CDR2 YYNGEE come from the germline V gene. CDR3 DNA: TGTGCCAGCACAAGCGGGAAATCGGGGGAGCAGTACTTC. Translation gives CASTSGKSGEQYF.